This T cell receptor beta chain was recorded in a study of OX40 agonist ivuxolimab in advanced cancers. Study-wide points: Compared with others, partial responders at 0.1-3.0 mg/kg displayed clonal expansion among the lowest.

CDR3 length: 15 amino acids. Trimming removed 2 bases from V and 1 base from J, with 10 bases in between. CDR1 and CDR2 (germline): MNHEY, SVGAGI. Sequenced by immunoSEQ multiplex PCR; TCRdb stores in-frame clones only, minus some. The data show about 94,000 clones, around 86% seen once. On this clone itself: Its antigen is as yet unknown.

V gene TRBV6-5 combines with J gene TRBJ2-3; maybe TRBD1 (5 bases). The sample was CD4+ or CD8+ T cells sorted from blood, taken in a trial of the OX40 agonist ivuxolimab. This receptor was obtained from an adult with an advanced solid tumor such as melanoma, head and neck, liver or kidney cancer. The CDR3 DNA sequence: TGTGCCAGCAGTTACAGGGGTCTGGGCACAGATACGCAGTATTTT. Encoded protein: CASSYRGLGTDTQYF.